Below are 18 T cell receptor beta chains sequenced from a single sample in a study of blood T cell repertoires in COVID-19. Using immunoSEQ multiplex PCR, the repertoire was profiled, and TCRdb retains in-frame clones only, with some absent. The top ten clones hold about 0.65% of a sample with more than 450,000 clones, roughly nine tenths of them seen once. The specimen was PBMCs or T cells enriched from blood (not recorded which). All receptors derive from a woman younger than 35 who had recovered from COVID-19.

This clone has just a few counts. This chain links TRBV6-5 with TRBJ1-2, with 7 bases fitting TRBD1. The CDR3 runs 13 residues. Germline CDR1 and CDR2: MNHEY and SVGAGI. The V gene end was trimmed by 6 bases and the J gene end by 2 bases; junction bases not matched to a gene: 3. The CDR3 DNA sequence: TGTGCCAGCAGCTGGGGACAGAACTATGGCTACACCTTC. Translation gives CASSWGQNYGYTF.

This clone has only one observation. This sample includes further DNA sequences coding for the same CDR3. This sequence joins TRBV3-1 (or the pseudogene TRBV3-2) and TRBJ2-5; D not resolved. This CDR3 region has 12 residues. Germline values: CDR1 LGHDT, CDR2 YNNKEL (reference sequence). Trimming took off 0 bases at V and 4 bases at J, with 3 bases between the two ends. CDR3 amino acids: CASSQDRETQYF. In DNA form, the CDR3 reads TGTGCCAGCAGCCAAGACAGAGAGACCCAGTACTTC.

Details on this clone: The sample contains more than one DNA sequence encoding this CDR3. This chain joins TRBV15 and TRBJ1-6; D call uncertain. Germline V CDR1 and CDR2: LNHNV, YYDKDF (reference sequence). CDR3 length equals 14 residues. Trimming cost V 0 bases and J 5 bases, with 5 bases left between them. The CDR3 nucleotides are TGTGCCACCAGCAGAGACCGAGATAATTCACCCCTCCACTTT. Encoded protein: CATSRDRDNSPLHF. The full variable domain, rest sourced from reference TRBV15 and TRBJ1-6, is DAMVIQNPRYQVTQFGKPVTLSCSQTLNHNVMYWYQQKSSQAPKLLFHYYDKDFNNEADTPDNFQSRRPNTSFCFLDIRSPGLGDTAMYLCATSRDRDNSPLHFGNGTRLTVT.

The rearrangement links TRBV12-5 to TRBJ1-2; perhaps TRBD1 as D (5 bases). The CDR3 sequence is 16 residues long. Germline loops: CDR1 LGHNT, CDR2 FRNRAP. The V gene lost 8 bases and the J gene lost 5 bases, with 24 bases spanning the gap. The CDR3 DNA follows: TGTGCTAGTATCTTACTGGAGGAGGGTAAGGGGTATGGCTACACCTTC. Its translation: CASILLEEGKGYGYTF.

The rearrangement links TRBV25-1 to TRBJ2-2, with D possibly TRBD1 on 6 matching bases. The CDR3 is 15 amino acids. Germline V gene sequence: CDR1 MGHDK, CDR2 SYGVNS. Trimming cost V 5 bases and J 4 bases, with 14 bases left between them. CDR3 region: CASSLGGRGTGELFF. The DNA for the CDR3 is TGTGCCAGCAGTCTTGGGGGCAGGGGCACCGGGGAGCTGTTTTTT.

The V call is TRBV4-1, the J call TRBJ1-1; D is perhaps TRBD1 (5 bases). CDR1 is MGHRA, CDR2 YSYEKL, per germline. Trimming cost V 0 bases and J 4 bases, with 12 bases left between them. The CDR3 runs 15 residues. In DNA, the CDR3 is TGCGCCAGCAGCCAAGATCCAAGGGGAGGCACTGAAGCTTTCTTT. It specifies CASSQDPRGGTEAFF.

This chain joins TRBV6-4 and TRBJ1-5, with unresolved D. V lost 4 bases to trimming and J lost 3 bases, with 10 bases between them. CDR3 size: 14 residues. Per the germline V gene, CDR1 is MRHNA and CDR2 is SNTAGT. The CDR3 loop reads CASSAAEPNQPQHF. The CDR3 DNA sequence: TGTGCCAGCAGTGCCGCGGAGCCCAATCAGCCCCAGCATTTT.

The chain recombines TRBV6-5 with TRBJ1-1; D gene uncertain. The CDR3 has 14 residues. The germline V and J ends were trimmed by 5 bases and 8 bases, with 18 bases remaining between them. The germline V gene encodes CDR1 MNHEY and CDR2 SVGAGI. CDR3 DNA: TGTGCCAGCAGTCCCGTGGGAGAGGGTGGGGAAGCTTTCTTT. It yields the protein CASSPVGEGGEAFF.

The rearrangement links TRBV2 to TRBJ2-5; a weak D match, TRBD2 (6 bases). The CDR3 contains 13 residues. Germline V gives CDR1 SNHLY, CDR2 FYNNEI. Trimming pared 3 bases from V and 5 bases from J, leaving 10 bases between. The CDR3 DNA sequence: TGTGCCAGCAGTGAGATGGCGGGGGAGACCCAGTACTTC. It translates to CASSEMAGETQYF.

Here the CDR3 DNA reads TGTGCCAGCAGGACTAACACTGAAGCTTTCTTT. This encodes CASRTNTEAFF. V gene TRBV27 combines with J gene TRBJ1-1; no definite D call. The V gene's germline CDR1 is MNHEY and CDR2 SMNVEV (reference sequence). This CDR3 contains 11 residues. V was clipped by 6 bases and J by 2 bases, with 4 bases between them.

This rearrangement joins TRBV4-1 to TRBJ2-5; the D is unclear. Germline assignment: CDR1 MGHRA and CDR2 YSYEKL. Deletions cut 3 bases from V and 4 bases from J, with 9 bases between. The CDR3 runs to 13 residues. The CDR3 DNA reads TGCGCCAGCAGCCAGTTCACGAGAGAGACCCAGTACTTC. This translates into CASSQFTRETQYF.

The chain is built from TRBV5-4 and TRBJ2-5; tentative D call: TRBD1 (5 bases). This CDR3 has 13 residues. Trimming removed 0 bases from V and 5 bases from J, with 8 bases in between. The germline gives CDR1 SGHNT, CDR2 YYREEE (reference sequence). The CDR3 region has the DNA TGTGCCAGCAGCTTGGACAGGTGGGAGACCCAGTACTTC. It specifies CASSLDRWETQYF.

The rearrangement joins TRBV28 to TRBJ2-7; perhaps TRBD1 as D (5 bases). Germline V gene lookup returns CDR1 MDHEN and CDR2 SYDVKM. V gave up 3 bases and J gave up 7 bases, with 19 bases separating them. This CDR3 region has 15 residues. The CDR3 DNA is TGTGCCAGCAGTTTCGTATCGATCGGGCAGGGTGAGCAGTACTTC. It translates to CASSFVSIGQGEQYF.

Written as DNA, the CDR3 is TGTGCCTGGAGTGTGGGGCTCCCGGACTATGGCTACACCTTC. It is translated as CAWSVGLPDYGYTF. V is TRBV30 and J is TRBJ1-2; TRBD1 is a possible D gene (5 bases). Trimming cost V 0 bases and J 3 bases, with 11 bases left between them. The CDR3 has 14 amino acids. From germline, CDR1 is GTSNPN and CDR2 SVGIG (reference sequence).

This chain links TRBV3-1 (or the pseudogene TRBV3-2) with TRBJ1-6; TRBD1 is a possible D gene (6 bases). Germline V CDR1 and CDR2: LGHDT, YNNKEL (reference sequence). Trimming pared 4 bases from V and 9 bases from J, leaving 16 bases between. The length of the CDR3 is 15 residues. CDR3 nucleotide sequence: TGTGCCAGCAGCCCAACAAGGGGGTTTGGTTCACCCCTCCACTTT. It translates to CASSPTRGFGSPLHF.

As regards this clone: This sample includes further DNA sequences coding for the same CDR3. The CDR3 spells CASSLAGANTGELFF. CDR3 in DNA: TGCGCCAGCAGCTTAGCGGGGGCGAACACCGGGGAGCTGTTTTTT. The rearrangement joins TRBV5-1 to TRBJ2-2; 8 bases agree with TRBD2. CDR3 length equals 15 residues. Germline V gene sequence: CDR1 SGHRS, CDR2 YFSETQ. The V segment lost 2 bases and the J segment 0 bases; nucleotides outside the gene matches: 0.

In its sample, this clone was seen once. V usage is TRBV11-2 and J usage is TRBJ1-3; the D gene is possibly TRBD1 (6 bases). Per germline, CDR1 SGHAT and CDR2 FQNNGV. Deletions cut 5 bases from V and 2 bases from J, with 16 bases between. The CDR3 covers 16 residues. CDR3 protein: CASSPRGGATGNTIYF. The CDR3 DNA follows: TGTGCCAGCAGCCCCCGGGGGGGGGCGACTGGAAACACCATATATTTT. The full variable domain, completed using reference TRBV11-2 and TRBJ1-3, is EAGVAQSPRYKIIEKRQSVAFWCNPISGHATLYWYQQILGQGPKLLIQFQNNGVVDDSQLPKDRFSAERLKGVDSTLKIQPAKLEDSAVYLCASSPRGGATGNTIYFGEGSWLTVV.

This chain links TRBV5-5 with TRBJ2-1; a possible D gene is TRBD2 (6 bases). Per germline, CDR1 SGHKS and CDR2 YYEKEE (reference sequence). The CDR3 has 17 residues. V lost 6 bases to trimming and J lost 0 bases, with 19 bases between them. The DNA for the CDR3 is TGTGCCAGCACTATCGATGGGACTCGGAGCTCCTACAATGAGCAGTTCTTC. It is translated as CASTIDGTRSSYNEQFF.